This TCR beta chain comes out of a study of OX40 agonist ivuxolimab in advanced cancers. Background on the study: Patients in dose escalation had liver, melanoma, kidney or head and neck cancers. Eligibility rules accepted prior anti-PD-1, anti-PD-L1 or anti-CTLA-4 therapy, and over 30% had some. Three patients, one with hepatocellular carcinoma and two with cutaneous melanoma, achieved partial responses.

The CDR3 has 12 amino acids. Germline assignment: CDR1 SNHLY and CDR2 FYNNEI. Trimming took 6 bases from V and 5 from J, leaving 8 bases between them. Concerning this clone: The antigen remains undetermined.

The repertoire was sequenced with immunoSEQ multiplex PCR; TCRdb's copy has only in-frame clones and lacks some. The sample contains more than 75,000 clones, around nine tenths of which appear only once. The study, taken as a whole, reports: Not determined was the antigen specificity of the expanded peripheral T cells.

Specimen: CD4+ or CD8+ T cells sorted from blood, collected in a trial of the OX40 agonist ivuxolimab. The receptor was isolated from an adult with an advanced solid tumor such as melanoma, head and neck, liver or kidney cancer. V and J are TRBV2 and TRBJ1-5; D not certain. CDR3 DNA: TGTGCCAGCAGCTTGGAAGATCAGCCCCAGCATTTT. This gives the protein CASSLEDQPQHF.